This T cell receptor beta chain is from a study of CD8+ T cells in alopecia areata. Overall study: Patients remained on tofacitinib for 6 to 18 months and then went 6 months without it. Affected scalp percentage gauged treated patients' severity. The study, taken as a whole, reports: Sequencing of scalp tissue also captures the resident alphabeta T cells of normal skin.

Treatment given: oral pan-JAK inhibitor, 5-10 mg twice daily. Reverse transcribed after extraction, RNA yielded cDNA as the sequencing template. Clones were sequenced by immunoSEQ multiplex PCR, and TCRdb holds only the in-frame ones, with some missing. The sample records around 300,000 clones, 60% being singletons. V lost 5 bases, J lost 5 bases, and 9 bases stayed unmatched. Germline V CDR1 and CDR2: MGHDK, SYGVNS. The CDR3 covers 15 residues. This clone was detected only a few times. Its antigen remains unidentified. The clonotype was recovered from a human donor with alopecia areata. The chain carries TRBV25-1 and TRBJ1-1; 9 nucleotides line up with TRBD1. This sample comprised CD4+ T cells sorted from blood, obtained around week 54, from a patient treated with tofacitinib. CDR3 region: CASSRTGGAWTEAFF. CDR3 sequence (DNA): TGTGCCAGCAGTAGAACAGGGGGCGCGTGGACTGAAGCTTTCTTT.